The 5 T cell receptor beta chains presented below share a single source sample, sequenced in a study of tumor-infiltrating lymphocytes in primary liver carcinoma. Starting material of 400 to 600 ng total RNA yielded TCR beta cDNA via a constant-region primer. Generation of the TCR beta libraries relied on three nested multiplex PCR rounds using slightly modified ARM-PCR. With TRBV1-TRBV30 forward primers and a C-beta reverse primer, the first two PCR rounds were run for around 10 cycles each. In TCRdb, the multiplex PCR reads were re-called with MiXCR into one record per CDR3 protein. Of approximately 73,000 distinct CDR3 sequences listed, 70% to 75% were seen once; the top ten hold roughly an eighth. It was from about 20-30 mg of unsorted bulk tissue that RNA and DNA were co-extracted. Material: liver tumor tissue from sampling region 4. Subset: tumor region T4, right-lateral pole. The receptors were sampled from a woman between 55 and 75 years old with primary liver carcinoma and hepatitis B virus infection.

This clonotype was found once. This sequence may be a read error, since a much larger clone differs from it by one base. This rearrangement joins TRBV11-3 to TRBJ2-2, with 10 bases lining up with TRBD2. The CDR3 has 18 residues. Germline V gene sequence: CDR1 SGHNT, CDR2 YENEEA. CDR3 coding DNA: TGTGTCAGCAGCTTAGGGCGGATAGCGGGAGGGAACACCGGGGAGCTGTTTTTT. It specifies CVSSLGRIAGGNTGELFF.

As regards this clonotype: The junction departs from the called germline gene at one end, perhaps through a read error. The chain carries TRBV4-2 and TRBJ2-7; 10 nucleotides agree with TRBD2. The CDR3 has 16 amino acids. Germline V gives CDR1 LGHNA, CDR2 YNFKEQ. The CDR3 DNA sequence: TGTGCCAGCAGTCAACGGACTAGCGGCCTATCCTACGAGCAAAACTTC. Protein product: CASSQRTSGLSYEQNF.

At least ten counts were recorded for this clonotype. The rearrangement links TRBV28 to TRBJ1-6; tentatively, D is TRBD1 (5 bases). The CDR3 length is 11 residues. The germline V gene encodes CDR1 MDHEN and CDR2 SYDVKM. V lost 5 bases and J 9 bases, leaving 5 bases between the germline ends. CDR3 sequence (DNA): TGTGCCAGCAGTAGGGGTTCACCCCTCCACTTT. Protein product: CASSRGSPLHF.

V usage is TRBV11-3 and J usage is TRBJ2-7; a weak D match, TRBD2 (7 bases). V was trimmed by 5 bases and J by 2 bases, leaving 19 bases between them. Germline assignment: CDR1 SGHNT and CDR2 YENEEA. This CDR3 is 16 amino acids long. CDR3 DNA sequence: TGTGCCAGCAGCACCAGCGGGACACTACCTGCCTACGAGCAGTACTTC. Translated, it gives CASSTSGTLPAYEQYF.

The chain has TRBV5-6 and TRBJ2-5, with D tentatively TRBD1 (7 bases). Germline CDR1 reads SGHDT; CDR2 reads YYEEEE. The CDR3 is made up of 15 amino acids. Written as DNA, the CDR3 is TGTGGCAGTAGCATCAGGGGGGCGAACCAAGAGACCCAGTACTTC. It codes for CGSSIRGANQETQYF. Complete variable domain (other parts from reference TRBV5-6 and TRBJ2-5): DAGVTQSPTHLIKTRGQQVTLRCSPKSGHDTVSWYQQALGQGPQFIFQYYEEEERQRGNFPDRFSGHQFPNYSSELNVNALLLGDSALYLCGSSIRGANQETQYFGPGTRLLVL.